Listed below are T cell receptor beta chains from one sample, sequenced in a study of radiation and T cells in renal cell carcinoma. Data came from immunoSEQ multiplex PCR; TCRdb stores just in-frame clones and leaves some out. This table has about 140,000 clones, around four fifths appearing once. The material was blood, obtained from a patient whose treatment included radiotherapy and nephrectomy. These receptors all come from a woman aged 45-60 years with renal cell carcinoma. The CDR3 runs from the conserved cysteine through the conserved F or W. Fields, in order: D gene, V gene, J gene, clone size, CDR3 protein, CDR3 DNA. A D gene is named only where the DNA matches it firmly. Clone size, where shown, is once, few, many, or a class for clones that have expanded.

>NA|TRBV7-3|TRBJ1-1|NA
CASSFTGNTEAFF
TGTGCCAGCAGCTTCACAGGGAACACTGAAGCTTTCTTT
>NA|TRBV30|TRBJ2-3|NA
CAWSLGTDTQYF
TGTGCCTGGAGTCTGGGCACAGATACGCAGTATTTT
>NA|TRBV28|TRBJ1-4|NA
CAGGNVKLFF
TGTGCCGGGGGGAATGTAAAACTGTTTTTT
>TRBD2|TRBV9|TRBJ2-3|NA
CASSPPGLAADTQYF
TGTGCCAGCAGCCCCCCCGGGCTAGCGGCAGATACGCAGTATTTT
>NA|TRBV6-6|TRBJ2-1|NA
CASSYPGQSSYNEQFF
TGTGCCAGCAGTTACCCCGGGCAGTCCTCCTACAATGAGCAGTTCTTC
>TRBD2|TRBV4-1|TRBJ2-3|NA
CASSQELAAPYTQYF
TGCGCCAGCAGCCAAGAACTAGCGGCACCGTATACGCAGTATTTT
>NA|TRBV2|TRBJ1-5|NA
CASRWDGNQPQHF
TGTGCCAGCAGATGGGACGGAAATCAGCCCCAGCATTTT
>NA|TRBV11-2|TRBJ1-1|NA
CASRNTEAFF
TGTGCCAGCAGGAACACTGAAGCTTTCTTT
>NA|TRBV7-9|TRBJ1-5|NA
CASSNGLSNQPQHF
TGTGCCAGCAGCAATGGACTTTCCAATCAGCCCCAGCATTTT
>NA|TRBV5-1|TRBJ1-2|NA
CASSYGRAANYGYTF
TGCGCCAGCAGCTACGGACGGGCAGCAAACTATGGCTACACCTTC
>TRBD2|TRBV19|TRBJ2-1|once
CASSTTSGSDEQFF
TGTGCCAGTAGTACGACTAGCGGGAGCGATGAGCAGTTCTTC